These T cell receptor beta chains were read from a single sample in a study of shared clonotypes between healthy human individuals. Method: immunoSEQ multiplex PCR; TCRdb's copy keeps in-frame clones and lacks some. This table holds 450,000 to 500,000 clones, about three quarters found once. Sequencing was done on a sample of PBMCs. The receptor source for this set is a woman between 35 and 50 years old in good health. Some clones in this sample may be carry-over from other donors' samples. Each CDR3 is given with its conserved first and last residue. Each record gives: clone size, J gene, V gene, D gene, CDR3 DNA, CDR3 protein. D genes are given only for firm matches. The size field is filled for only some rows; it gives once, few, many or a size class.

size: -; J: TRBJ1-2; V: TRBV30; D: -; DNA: TGTGCCTGGACACAAGGGGCGGTAAATGGCTACACCTTC; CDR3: CAWTQGAVNGYTF
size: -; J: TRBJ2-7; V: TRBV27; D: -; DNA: TGTGCCAGCAGTTTATCTAGCGGAGGGGGCTACGAGCAGTACTTC; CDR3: CASSLSSGGGYEQYF
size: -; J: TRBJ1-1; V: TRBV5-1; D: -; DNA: TGCGCCAGCAGCTTAAATATCTGGGGCGAGGACACTGAAGCTTTCTTT; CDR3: CASSLNIWGEDTEAFF
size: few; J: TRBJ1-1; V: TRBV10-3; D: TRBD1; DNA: TGTGCCATCAGTCACCACCGGACAGGGTTAAGCACTGAAGCTTTCTTT; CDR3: CAISHHRTGLSTEAFF
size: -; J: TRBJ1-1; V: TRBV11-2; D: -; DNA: TGTGCCAGCAGCAGTTTGGAGGGGCGACGGACTGAAGCTTTCTTT; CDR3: CASSSLEGRRTEAFF
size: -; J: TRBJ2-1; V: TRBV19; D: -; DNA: TGTGCCAGTAGTATTTTCCTCGATGAGCAGTTCTTC; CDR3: CASSIFLDEQFF
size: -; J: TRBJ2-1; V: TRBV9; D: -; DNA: TGTGCCAGCAGCGTAGCTGGGGTCAATGAGCAGTTCTTC; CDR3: CASSVAGVNEQFF
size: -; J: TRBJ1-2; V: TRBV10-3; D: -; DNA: TGTGCCATCAGTGAGGAGGGGTACTATGGCTACACCTTC; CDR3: CAISEEGYYGYTF
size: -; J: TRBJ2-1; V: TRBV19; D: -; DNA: TGTGCCAGTAGTCTACGACTGGAGCGGAACTACAATGAGCAGTTCTTC; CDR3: CASSLRLERNYNEQFF
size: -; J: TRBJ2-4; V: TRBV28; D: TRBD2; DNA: TGTGCCAGCAGTGTCGCGGGAGACATTCAGTACTTC; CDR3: CASSVAGDIQYF
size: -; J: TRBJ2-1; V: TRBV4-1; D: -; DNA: TGCGCCAGCAGCCAAGTCGGGGCAGGGAACTACAATGAGCAGTTCTTC; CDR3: CASSQVGAGNYNEQFF
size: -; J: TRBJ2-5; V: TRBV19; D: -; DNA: TGTGCCAGTAGTATTGGTGGGGGCCCAGAGACCCAGTACTTC; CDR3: CASSIGGGPETQYF
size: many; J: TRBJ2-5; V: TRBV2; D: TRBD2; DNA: TGTGCCAGCAGCCTGGCCTTGGGCGGGAGGGTAGGCGAGACCCAGTACTTC; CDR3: CASSLALGGRVGETQYF
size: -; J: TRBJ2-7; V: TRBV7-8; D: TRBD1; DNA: TGTGCCAGCAGCTTTTACAGGGGGACCTACGAGCAGTACTTC; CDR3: CASSFYRGTYEQYF
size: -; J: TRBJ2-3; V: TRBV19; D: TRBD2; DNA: TGTGCCAGTAGTACCGACCTAGCGGGAGTGCAGGGAGATACGCAGTATTTT; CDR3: CASSTDLAGVQGDTQYF
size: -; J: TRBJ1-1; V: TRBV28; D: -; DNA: TGTGCCAGCAGTTTACCCACCGGTCGTCGCCTTACTGAAGCTTTCTTT; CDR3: CASSLPTGRRLTEAFF
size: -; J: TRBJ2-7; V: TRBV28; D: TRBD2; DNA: TGTGCCAGCAGTTTGGTCAGCGGGGGTAAGCAGTACTTC; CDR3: CASSLVSGGKQYF
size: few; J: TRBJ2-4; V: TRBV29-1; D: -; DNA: TGCAGCGTTGAGTCCCAGGAGAACATTCAGTACTTC; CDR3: CSVESQENIQYF
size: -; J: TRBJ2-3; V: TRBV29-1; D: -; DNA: TGCAGCGTCCCTAAGCGAGCGAGCACAGATACGCAGTATTTT; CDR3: CSVPKRASTDTQYF
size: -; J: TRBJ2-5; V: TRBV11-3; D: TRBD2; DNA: TGTGCCAGCAGCTTAGGCCTAGCGGGGATACAAGAGACCCAGTACTTC; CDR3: CASSLGLAGIQETQYF
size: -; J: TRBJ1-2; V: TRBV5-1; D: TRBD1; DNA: TGCGCCAGCAGCCTGGGACAGGGCAATGGCTACACCTTC; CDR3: CASSLGQGNGYTF
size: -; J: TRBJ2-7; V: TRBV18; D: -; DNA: TGTGCCAGCTCACCAGGGCCCAGCGAGCAGTACTTC; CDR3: CASSPGPSEQYF
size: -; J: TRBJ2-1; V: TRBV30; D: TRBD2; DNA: TGTGCCTCGAAAACGGGACTAGCGGGAGTTTTTGAGCAGTTCTTC; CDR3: CASKTGLAGVFEQFF
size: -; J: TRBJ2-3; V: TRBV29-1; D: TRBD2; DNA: TGCAGCGTTGAAGGGACTAGCGGGATACCCCTCACAGATACGCAGTATTTT; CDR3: CSVEGTSGIPLTDTQYF
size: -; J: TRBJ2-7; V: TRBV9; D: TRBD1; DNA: TGTGCCAGCAGCACCGGACAGGGTTACTACGAGCAGTACTTC; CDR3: CASSTGQGYYEQYF
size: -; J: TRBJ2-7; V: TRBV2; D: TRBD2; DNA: TGTGCCAGCAGTTTCACCGGGACTAGCCGCTCCTACGAGCAGTACTTC; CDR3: CASSFTGTSRSYEQYF
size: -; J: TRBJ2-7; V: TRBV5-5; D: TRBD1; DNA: TGTGCCAGCAGCCCTCGGACAGGGAGCTCCTACGAGCAGTACTTC; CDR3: CASSPRTGSSYEQYF
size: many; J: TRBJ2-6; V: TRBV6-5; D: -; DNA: TGTGCCAGCAGCCGACTTTCTGGGGCCAACGTCCTGACTTTC; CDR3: CASSRLSGANVLTF
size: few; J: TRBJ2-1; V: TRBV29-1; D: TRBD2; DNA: TGCAGCGTTGAAGCCAGACTAGCGGGAGGGGAGCAGTTCTTC; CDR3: CSVEARLAGGEQFF
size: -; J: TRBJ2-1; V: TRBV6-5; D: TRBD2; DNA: TGTGCCAGCAGTTACACCGGACTAGGGCATGAGCAGTTCTTC; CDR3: CASSYTGLGHEQFF
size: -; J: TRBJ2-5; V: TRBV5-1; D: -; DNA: TGCGCCAGCAGCTGGGGCGGACCGGGGGAGACCCAGTACTTC; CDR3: CASSWGGPGETQYF
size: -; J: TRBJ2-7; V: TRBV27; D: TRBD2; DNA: TGTGCCAGCGCCTCGGGGGGGCCCGCCTCCGAGCAGTACTTC; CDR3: CASASGGPASEQYF
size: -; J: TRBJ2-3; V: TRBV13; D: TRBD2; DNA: TGTGCCAGCAGCTCCGGACTAGCGGGAGATACGCAGTATTTT; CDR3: CASSSGLAGDTQYF
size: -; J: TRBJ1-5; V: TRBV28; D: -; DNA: TGTGCCAGTCTTTCCAATATTAGGGGCTATCAGCCCCAGCATTTT; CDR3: CASLSNIRGYQPQHF
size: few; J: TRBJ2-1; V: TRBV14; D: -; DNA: TGTGCCAGCAGCCCTGGAAACTACAATGAGCAGTTCTTC; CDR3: CASSPGNYNEQFF
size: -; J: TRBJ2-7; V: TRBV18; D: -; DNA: TGTGCCAGCTCACCAGAATCCTACGAGCAGTACTTC; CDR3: CASSPESYEQYF
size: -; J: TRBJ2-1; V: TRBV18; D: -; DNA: TGTGCCAGCTCACCTCCCACGGGGGGCGGAAAGTACAATGAGCAGTTCTTC; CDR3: CASSPPTGGGKYNEQFF
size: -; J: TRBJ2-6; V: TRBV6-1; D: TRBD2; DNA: TGTGCCAGCAGTGAACCCCGGACTAGCGGAAGCTCTGGGGCCAACGTCCTGACTTTC; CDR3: CASSEPRTSGSSGANVLTF
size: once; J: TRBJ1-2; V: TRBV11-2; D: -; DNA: TGTGCCACTCAGTCTATTTTTATCTATGGCTACACCTTC; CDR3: CATQSIFIYGYTF
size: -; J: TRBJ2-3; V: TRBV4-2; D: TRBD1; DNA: TGTGCCAGCAGCCAAGAAGGGTATGAGACAGGGGCAGATACGCAGTATTTT; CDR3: CASSQEGYETGADTQYF
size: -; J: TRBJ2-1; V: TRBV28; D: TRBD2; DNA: TGTGCCAGCCGAAGCGGGAATTACAATGAGCAGTTCTTC; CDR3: CASRSGNYNEQFF
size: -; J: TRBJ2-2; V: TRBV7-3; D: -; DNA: TGTGCCAGCAGCTTACGACAGGATAACACCGGGGAGCTGTTTTTT; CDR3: CASSLRQDNTGELFF
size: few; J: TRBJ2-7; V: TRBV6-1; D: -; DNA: TGTGCCAGCAGTGCCCGCCGGGGCGCGTCCTACGAGCAGTACTTC; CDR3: CASSARRGASYEQYF
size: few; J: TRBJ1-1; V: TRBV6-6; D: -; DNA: TGTGCCAGCAGGCGGGGGGGGCGGAACACTGAAGCTTTCTTT; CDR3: CASRRGGRNTEAFF
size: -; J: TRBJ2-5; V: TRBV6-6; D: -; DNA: TGTGCCAGCAGTACTTCAGGGGGGCGGGAGACCCAGTACTTC; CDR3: CASSTSGGRETQYF
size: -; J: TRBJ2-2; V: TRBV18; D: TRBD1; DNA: TGTGCCAGCTCACCAGGACAGGGATACACCGGGGAGCTGTTTTTT; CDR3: CASSPGQGYTGELFF
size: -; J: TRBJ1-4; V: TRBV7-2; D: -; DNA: TGTGCCAGCAGCTTACCGAGGCGGGGAAATGAAAAACTGTTTTTT; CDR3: CASSLPRRGNEKLFF
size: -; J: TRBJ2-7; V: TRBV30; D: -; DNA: TGTGCCTGGAGTTTGGGGGTGGGGTCCTACGAGCAGTACTTC; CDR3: CAWSLGVGSYEQYF
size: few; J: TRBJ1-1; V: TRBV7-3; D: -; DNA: TGTGCCAGCAGCTTAGTCCCCGGGATCCACGGCATGAACACTGAAGCTTTCTTT; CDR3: CASSLVPGIHGMNTEAFF
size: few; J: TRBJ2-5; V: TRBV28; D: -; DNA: TGTGCCAGCAAATTAAGGGGTGGGCCCGGGCGGACCCAGTACTTC; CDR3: CASKLRGGPGRTQYF
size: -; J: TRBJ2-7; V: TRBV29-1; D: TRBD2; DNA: TGCAGCGTGACGCTAGCGGGACACCTCTACGAGCAGTACTTC; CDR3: CSVTLAGHLYEQYF
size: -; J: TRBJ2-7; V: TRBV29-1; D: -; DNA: TGCAGCGTTGTTGGGGGGTTTGGATACGAGCAGTACTTC; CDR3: CSVVGGFGYEQYF
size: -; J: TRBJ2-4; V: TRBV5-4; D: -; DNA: TGTGCCAGCAGCTCGTCGGTAGCCAAAAACATTCAGTACTTC; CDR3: CASSSSVAKNIQYF
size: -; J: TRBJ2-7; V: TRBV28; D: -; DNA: TGTGCCAGCAGCCCCGGCCGTCACCCTTACGAGCAGTACTTC; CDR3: CASSPGRHPYEQYF